The next 2 T cell receptor beta chains were all read from a single sample in a study of breast tumors, draining lymph nodes, adjacent tissues. MiXCR, run by TCRdb on the multiplex PCR reads, gives a single entry per CDR3 protein. The sample records about 100,000 distinct CDR3 sequences, about 20% being singletons. Samples came from axillary lymph nodes draining the breast cancer. The sample comprised axillary lymph node tissue. All receptors derive from a female donor with breast cancer. Some clones in this sample may be carry-over from other donors' samples.

This clonotype came up many times. This rearrangement joins TRBV6-6 to TRBJ2-1, with TRBD2 identical over 14 bases. This CDR3 is 15 amino acids long. The V gene's germline CDR1 is MNHNY and CDR2 SVGAGI (reference sequence). V dropped 6 bases and J dropped 9; count of bases not matched to a gene: 7. CDR3 protein: CASRTSGGGLGEQFF. Here the CDR3 DNA reads TGTGCCAGCAGGACTAGCGGGGGGGGGCTAGGTGAGCAGTTCTTC.

This clonotype occurred a few times. The J gene is TRBJ1-4, the V gene TRBV19; 9 positions match TRBD1. This CDR3 comprises 15 residues. V gave up 6 bases and J gave up 5 bases; unmatched junction bases: 7. The germline CDR1 and CDR2 sequences are LNHDA and SQIVND (reference sequence). DNA of the CDR3: TGTGCCAGTAGGGGGGGGGGGACAGGGAATGAAAAACTGTTTTTT. This translates into CASRGGGTGNEKLFF.